These 32 T cell receptor beta chains share one sample of origin, sequenced in a study of OX40 agonist ivuxolimab in advanced cancers. The method was immunoSEQ multiplex PCR; TCRdb's version includes in-frame clones alone and lacks a portion of them. The sample comprises more than 80,000 clones, 75% to 95% of which are singletons, and roughly 8.9% rests with the top ten. Specimen: CD4+ or CD8+ T cells sorted from blood, collected in a trial of the OX40 agonist ivuxolimab. All receptors derive from an adult with an advanced solid tumor such as melanoma, head and neck, liver or kidney cancer.

This sequence joins TRBV11-3 and TRBJ2-5; TRBD1 agrees at 8 bases. Losses at the gene ends were 3 bases for V and 4 bases for J; bases not matched to a gene: 4. This CDR3 comprises 14 residues. Germline V gives CDR1 SGHNT, CDR2 YENEEA. CDR3 loop: CASSFGQGSETQYF. In nucleotides, the CDR3 is TGTGCCAGCAGCTTCGGACAGGGTTCAGAGACCCAGTACTTC.

The chain has TRBV5-6 and TRBJ1-3; a weak D match, TRBD1 (6 bases). Germline V gives CDR1 SGHDT, CDR2 YYEEEE. The CDR3 sequence is 18 residues long. Trimming cost V 1 base and J 2 bases, with 19 bases left between them. This CDR3 is CASSLWGAQGHAGNTIYF. DNA of the CDR3: TGTGCCAGCAGCTTGTGGGGGGCCCAGGGTCATGCTGGAAACACCATATATTTT.

This chain connects TRBV28 to TRBJ2-1; D is uncertain. V lost 6 bases to trimming and J lost 5 bases, with 8 bases between them. CDR1 is MDHEN and CDR2 is SYDVKM in the germline V gene. This CDR3 contains 12 residues. CDR3 protein: CASSPGHNEQFF. CDR3 DNA: TGTGCCAGCAGCCCGGGCCACAATGAGCAGTTCTTC.

The chain recombines TRBV11-1 with TRBJ2-2; unclear D gene. CDR3 size: 15 residues. V was cut by 2 bases and J by 1 base, with 8 bases left in between. CDR1 is SGHAT, CDR2 FQDESV, per germline (reference sequence). Here the CDR3 DNA reads TGTGCCAGCAGCTTAAACGTCCTGAACACCGGGGAGCTGTTTTTT. This sequence encodes CASSLNVLNTGELFF.

The chain has TRBV27 and TRBJ1-4; maybe TRBD1 (6 bases). Germline V CDR1 and CDR2: MNHEY, SMNVEV (reference sequence). The germline V and J ends were trimmed by 6 bases and 7 bases, with 18 bases remaining between them. This CDR3 has 15 amino acids. This CDR3 is CASSLGGLEGEKLFF. Written as DNA, the CDR3 is TGTGCCAGCAGCCTGGGGGGGCTAGAGGGTGAAAAACTGTTTTTT.

This rearrangement joins TRBV9 to TRBJ2-3; 9 positions agree with TRBD2. The CDR3 contains 16 residues. The V and J ends lost 0 bases and 4 bases, in that order; junction bases with no gene match: 6. Per the germline V gene, CDR1 is SGDLS and CDR2 is YYNGEE. The DNA of the CDR3 is TGTGCCAGCAGCGTAGGAGGAGCGGGAGGCCCAGATACGCAGTATTTT. Residues: CASSVGGAGGPDTQYF.

This clone was recorded only once. V is TRBV30 and J is TRBJ2-7; 9 positions agree with TRBD1. The length of the CDR3 is 17 residues. The germline CDR1 and CDR2 sequences are GTSNPN and SVGIG (reference sequence). The V and J ends lost 3 bases and 4 bases, in that order; junction bases with no gene match: 16. CDR3 in amino acids: CAWRSLSGTGIQYEQYF. The CDR3 region has the DNA TGTGCCTGGAGATCTTTATCCGGGACAGGGATCCAGTACGAGCAGTACTTC.

The chain is built from TRBV10-3 and TRBJ2-2; 10 nucleotides agree with TRBD1. The V gene's germline CDR1 is ENHRY and CDR2 SYGVKD. The CDR3 consists of 14 residues. The V segment lost 7 bases and the J segment 5 bases; nucleotides outside the gene matches: 4. The CDR3 DNA follows: TGTGCCATCAAACGGGACAGGGGTACCGGGGAGCTGTTTTTT. Translating gives CAIKRDRGTGELFF.

The chain links TRBV30 to TRBJ2-5; D perhaps matches TRBD1 (5 bases). The last part of the DNA fits TRBJ2-7 better; the J call may be wrong. The CDR3 contains 13 residues. CDR1 is GTSNPN and CDR2 is SVGIG in the germline V gene (reference sequence). CDR3 DNA: TGTGCCTGGAGTGTACACAGGAATAACGAGCAGTACTTC. Encoded protein: CAWSVHRNNEQYF.

The genes are TRBV4-2 and TRBJ2-5, with D uncertain. The assigned J gene may be wrong: the sequence end matches TRBJ2-7 better. The CDR3 loop spans 12 amino acids. Looked up from germline, CDR1 is LGHNA and CDR2 is YNFKEQ. The DNA for the CDR3 is TGTGCCAGCAGCCAAGACCCCTACGAGCAGTACTTC. This encodes CASSQDPYEQYF.

The chain joins TRBV2 to TRBJ1-1; possible D gene TRBD1, 5 bases. The CDR3 has 13 amino acids. Trimming cost V 7 bases and J 4 bases, with 13 bases left between them. Germline loops: CDR1 SNHLY, CDR2 FYNNEI. CDR3 sequence: CASINGQTTEAFF. CDR3 sequence (DNA): TGTGCCAGCATTAACGGACAAACCACTGAAGCTTTCTTT.

V gene TRBV7-2 combines with J gene TRBJ1-1; unclear D gene. The CDR3 spans 14 residues. Germline V gene lookup returns CDR1 SGHTA and CDR2 FQGNSA. V was trimmed by 1 base and J by 3 bases, leaving 9 bases between them. The CDR3 spells CASSLVAVDTEAFF. The DNA of the CDR3 is TGTGCCAGCAGCTTAGTCGCGGTGGACACTGAAGCTTTCTTT.

The chain is built from TRBV7-5 and TRBJ1-3. TRBV7-5 is deemed a pseudogene. The CDR3 runs 11 residues. Here the CDR3 reads CASGGGNTIYF. Here the CDR3 DNA reads TGTGCCAGCGGGGGGGGAAACACCATATATTTT.

The count of this clone is one. The V gene is TRBV27, the J gene TRBJ1-2, with D maybe TRBD1 (5 bases). V lost 3 bases and J 8 bases, leaving 10 bases between the germline ends. CDR1 and CDR2 (germline): MNHEY, SMNVEV (reference sequence). The CDR3 is made up of 12 amino acids. The CDR3: CASSFRGSGYTF. The CDR3 DNA follows: TGTGCCAGCAGTTTCCGGGGGTCAGGCTACACCTTC.

The genes are TRBV28 and TRBJ1-5; 10 nucleotides agree with TRBD1. J was trimmed by 7 bases and V by 2 bases; bases with no gene match: 8. The CDR3 has 16 amino acids. Per the germline V gene, CDR1 is MDHEN and CDR2 is SYDVKM. CDR3 sequence: CASSLLRTGGGQPQHF. CDR3 sequence (DNA): TGTGCCAGCAGTTTACTAAGGACAGGGGGAGGGCAGCCCCAGCATTTT. The entire variable domain, with the rest obtained from reference TRBV28 and TRBJ1-5, is as follows: DVKVTQSSRYLVKRTGEKVFLECVQDMDHENMFWYRQDPGLGLRLIYFSYDVKMKEKGDIPEGYSVSREKKERFSLILESASTNQTSMYLCASSLLRTGGGQPQHFGDGTRLSIL.

In DNA, the CDR3 is TGTGCCAGCAGCTCCGGACAGGGGAGCACAGATACGCAGTATTTT. It encodes CASSSGQGSTDTQYF. J is TRBJ2-3 and V is TRBV7-9, with 9 positions matching TRBD1. This CDR3 has 15 amino acids. Germline loops: CDR1 SEHNR, CDR2 FQNEAQ (reference sequence). The V and J ends lost 4 bases and 0 bases, in that order; junction bases with no gene match: 2.

The J gene is TRBJ2-7, the V gene TRBV11-2, with 14 bases aligning to TRBD2. Unmatched junction bases numbered 3, after V lost 3 bases and J lost 5 bases. In germline, CDR1 is SGHAT, CDR2 FQNNGV. The CDR3 is 15 residues long. CDR3 DNA sequence: TGTGCCAGCAGCTTGACTAGCGGGAGGGCCGACGAGCAGTACTTC. Amino acids: CASSLTSGRADEQYF. The complete variable domain, with remaining parts taken from reference TRBV11-2 and TRBJ2-7, reads EAGVAQSPRYKIIEKRQSVAFWCNPISGHATLYWYQQILGQGPKLLIQFQNNGVVDDSQLPKDRFSAERLKGVDSTLKIQPAKLEDSAVYLCASSLTSGRADEQYFGPGTRLTVT.

J is TRBJ2-3 and V is TRBV29-1, with D possibly matching TRBD1 (6 bases). In germline, CDR1 is SQVTM, CDR2 ANQGSEA. V lost 7 bases, J lost 4 bases, and 21 bases lay in between. The CDR3 covers 15 residues. CDR3 bases: TGCAGCGGTGCGTCAGGGGCGGTGGGGTCAGATACGCAGTATTTT. This sequence encodes CSGASGAVGSDTQYF.

The rearrangement joins TRBV7-2 to TRBJ1-2; D is unresolved. The V and J ends lost 1 base and 4 bases respectively, with 10 bases between them. The germline gives CDR1 SGHTA, CDR2 FQGNSA. The CDR3 loop spans 14 amino acids. The CDR3 region is CASSLVRGSYGYTF. As DNA, the CDR3 is TGTGCCAGCAGCTTAGTTCGGGGTTCCTATGGCTACACCTTC.

This chain links TRBV21-1 with TRBJ1-4. TRBV21-1 is designated a pseudogene. This CDR3 has 17 residues. The CDR3 coding sequence is TGTGCCAGCCCCCGGGGGAACCGGACAGCAACTAATGAAAAACTGTTTTTT. It codes for CASPRGNRTATNEKLFF.

The chain is built from TRBV7-9 and TRBJ2-7; the D is unclear. The ends were cut back, 1 base at V and 3 bases at J, with 4 bases in the middle. Germline V gene data show CDR1 as SEHNR and CDR2 as FQNEAQ (reference sequence). There are 12 residues in the CDR3. The CDR3 loop reads CASSLGYYEQYF. CDR3 bases: TGTGCCAGCAGCTTAGGATACTACGAGCAGTACTTC.

This clone has just one count. This rearrangement joins TRBV7-2 to TRBJ2-5; D is uncertain. V lost 5 bases and J 6 bases, leaving 22 bases between the germline ends. The CDR3 is 16 amino acids. Germline V gene data show CDR1 as SGHTA and CDR2 as FQGNSA. The CDR3 DNA is TGTGCCAGCAGCACCGGTGGCAAAGAAAGTGGGAAGACCCAGTACTTC. Translation gives CASSTGGKESGKTQYF.

The chain links TRBV20-1 to TRBJ2-1; D is uncertain. V lost 2 bases, J lost 8 bases, and 4 bases lay in between. The CDR3 extends over 10 amino acids. The germline gives CDR1 DFQATT, CDR2 SNEGSKA (reference sequence). The CDR3 DNA is TGCAGTGCTAGACTGGATGAGCAGTTCTTC. This gives the protein CSARLDEQFF.

V gene TRBV9 combines with J gene TRBJ2-3; D is unclear. The ends were cut back, 6 bases at V and 4 bases at J, with 12 bases in the middle. The CDR3 has 13 residues. The germline CDR1 and CDR2 sequences are SGDLS and YYNGEE. CDR3 nucleotide sequence: TGTGCCAGCACCGCCGGCTGGGCAGATACGCAGTATTTT. Protein: CASTAGWADTQYF.

The rearrangement links TRBV27 to TRBJ1-1, with D perhaps matching TRBD1 (5 bases). This CDR3 is 15 amino acids long. V lost 3 bases and J lost 0, with 11 bases in between. Germline CDR1 MNHEY, CDR2 SMNVEV (reference sequence). The CDR3 protein is CASSFSRTLNTEAFF. Written as DNA, the CDR3 is TGTGCCAGCAGTTTTAGTCGGACATTGAACACTGAAGCTTTCTTT.

The gene calls are TRBV6-5 and TRBJ1-6; weak D call: TRBD1 (5 bases). CDR3 length equals 12 residues. The V end lost 5 bases, the J end lost 11 bases, and 10 bases lay between the germline ends. CDR1 is MNHEY, CDR2 SVGAGI, per germline. The DNA of the CDR3 is TGTGCCAGCAGTCAGGGTGCTACACCCCTCCACTTT. Translating gives CASSQGATPLHF.

Here the CDR3 DNA reads TGTGCCAGCAGTTTGGAACAGGGCGGTTCACCCCTCCACTTT. The encoded protein is CASSLEQGGSPLHF. The chain couples TRBV28 to TRBJ1-6; the D gene is possibly TRBD1 (6 bases). Germline V lookup: CDR1 MDHEN, CDR2 SYDVKM. V gave up 3 bases and J gave up 9 bases, with 12 bases separating them. This CDR3 comprises 14 residues.

Concerning this clone: At one end, the junction sequence differs from germline, possibly due to a read error. This chain links TRBV7-7 with TRBJ2-5; TRBD1 is a possible D gene (6 bases). The J call is doubtful: the DNA matches TRBJ2-7 better. Looked up from germline, CDR1 is SSHAT and CDR2 is FNYEAQ (reference sequence). The CDR3 length is 13 residues. The CDR3 DNA reads as TGTGCTAGCAGCGCTCCAGGGGCCTACGAGCAGTACTTC. This encodes CASSAPGAYEQYF.

The chain has TRBV7-9 and TRBJ2-7; D unclear. This CDR3 has 11 amino acids. The germline V and J ends were trimmed by 5 bases and 5 bases, with 7 bases remaining between them. CDR1 SEHNR and CDR2 FQNEAQ come from the germline V gene (reference sequence). The CDR3: CASSGGNEQYF. The CDR3 nucleotides are TGTGCCAGCAGCGGTGGTAACGAGCAGTACTTC.

CDR3 in DNA: TGTGCCAGCAGTCAACTTACAGGGCTCGAGCAGTACTTC. This sequence encodes CASSQLTGLEQYF. The chain employs TRBV11-1 and TRBJ2-7; D perhaps matches TRBD1 (6 bases). This CDR3 has 13 residues. The germline V and J ends were trimmed by 6 bases and 6 bases, with 15 bases remaining between them. Looked up from germline, CDR1 is SGHAT and CDR2 is FQDESV (reference sequence). Based on the CDR3 plus reference TRBV11-1 and TRBJ2-7, the full variable domain is EAEVAQSPRYKITEKSQAVAFWCDPISGHATLYWYRQILGQGPELLVQFQDESVVDDSQLPKDRFSAERLKGVDSTLKIQPAELGDSAMYLCASSQLTGLEQYFGPGTRLTVT.

The J gene is TRBJ1-5, the V gene TRBV2, with 7 bases identical to TRBD1. This CDR3 is 13 amino acids long. Germline V gives CDR1 SNHLY, CDR2 FYNNEI. With V trimmed by 7 bases and J by 8 bases, 8 bases remained unmatched. CDR3 bases: TGTGCCAGCAAGGACAGGCCGGGCAAGCCCCAGCATTTT. Residues: CASKDRPGKPQHF. Looking up the rest from reference TRBV2 and TRBJ1-5 gives the full variable domain: EPEVTQTPSHQVTQMGQEVILRCVPISNHLYFYWYRQILGQKVEFLVSFYNNEISEKSEIFDDQFSVERPDGSNFTLKIRSTKLEDSAMYFCASKDRPGKPQHFGDGTRLSIL.

The chain carries TRBV30 and TRBJ1-1; D may be TRBD1 (5 bases). Looked up from germline, CDR1 is GTSNPN and CDR2 is SVGIG (reference sequence). The CDR3 runs 16 residues. The ends were cut back, 3 bases at V and 0 bases at J, with 17 bases in the middle. As DNA, the CDR3 is TGTGCCTGGAGGGACACCGGCCGTGGGATGAACACTGAAGCTTTCTTT. Translation: CAWRDTGRGMNTEAFF.